Detailed here is one TCR beta chain. The sample holds many counts of this clonotype. Its antigen target is currently unknown. Per-base qualities were not stored, and no clone one base away is much larger. This was a case-control study nested in a cohort of healthcare workers in London, UK, who had nasopharyngeal swab PCR tests and blood samples taken every week. Healthcare workers were recruited between 23 and 31 March 2020, during the week of the UK lockdown, and were followed weekly for up to roughly 15 weeks. This sample is drawn from a study of early T cells in non-severe SARS-CoV-2 infection (dated by TCRdb to 2020 to 2023). Context from the whole study: Because TCR sequencing was done on bulk RNA from unsorted whole blood, the alpha and beta chains could not be paired.

To prepare the library, 5' RACE was applied. Sequencing was performed on a NextSeq 500. In the TCR library protocol, unique molecular identifiers were attached to individual cDNA molecules to correct for PCR bias and sequencing error. Both TCR alpha and beta chains were sequenced, and tight co-correlation was observed between alpha and beta sequence abundances in each sample. Per the authors' processing: Decombinator V4 was used to annotate TCR sequences for V gene, J gene and CDR3. TCRs were defined as expanded if a significant change between any two time points was detected under a Poisson model with p below 0.0001. TCR abundances were normalised to the total number of TCRs sequenced per sample and expressed as counts per million. TRAV1-2 paired with TRAJ12, TRAJ20 or TRAJ33 defined MAIT TCRs, while TRAV10 paired with TRAJ18 defined iNKT TCRs. VDJdb, accessed on 1 November 2021, was searched for TCRs annotated for CMV, EBV and SARS-CoV-2, and TCRs annotated for more than one antigen were excluded. TCRdb reanalyzed the raw reads on its own, using fastp at Q25 for trimming and MiXCR for clone calling, and kept in-frame beta chains. Records with the same CDR3 protein are collapsed into one entry carrying the most frequent genes and DNA. The V and J calls and clone size are TCRdb's, not the authors'. The sample contains about 63,000 distinct CDR3 sequences, over 10% of them found a single time. Roughly 4.7% of the sample is taken by the ten largest.

Study-level results and caveats: Matching against VDJdb was skewed toward anti-spike CD8 responses, likely underestimated virus-specific expansions, and missed private and CD4 specificities.

Including cysteine and phenylalanine, the CDR3 has 15 amino acids. This entry keeps only the CDR3 DNA: 45 bases, framed from base 1. CDR1 and CDR2 are read off the germline V gene (reference sequence) as DFQATT and SNEGSKA. Input material: whole blood. The chain was built from TRBV20-1 and TRBJ2-3; 9 central bases correspond to TRBD1. This receptor was taken from an adult who was a healthcare worker with PCR-confirmed SARS-CoV-2 infection or an uninfected control (not recorded which). The CDR3 amino acid sequence is: CSPRPRDRAADTQYF. The DNA sequence is TGCAGCCCCCGCCCAAGGGACAGGGCCGCAGATACGCAGTATTTT.